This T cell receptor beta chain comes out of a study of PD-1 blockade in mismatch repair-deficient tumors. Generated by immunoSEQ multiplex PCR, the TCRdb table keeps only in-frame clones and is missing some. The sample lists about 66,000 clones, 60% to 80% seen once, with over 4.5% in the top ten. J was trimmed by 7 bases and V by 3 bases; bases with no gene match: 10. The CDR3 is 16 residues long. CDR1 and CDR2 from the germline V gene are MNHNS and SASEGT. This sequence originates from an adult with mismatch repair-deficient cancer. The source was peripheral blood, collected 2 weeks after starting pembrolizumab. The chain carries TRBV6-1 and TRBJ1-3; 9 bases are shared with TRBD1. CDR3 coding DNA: TGTGCCAGCAGTGATAGGGGACAGGGATTTAAGAACACCATATATTTT. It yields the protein CASSDRGQGFKNTIYF.